This T cell receptor (beta chain) stems from a study of persistence of HIV-infected CD4 T cells. Study as a whole: Donors had been on suppressive ART for a median of approximately eight years. Study-level points and caveats: Antigen-responding cells were enriched for degenerate expanded CDR3beta sequences.

V trimming: 3 bases; J trimming: 3 bases; junction bases outside the gene matches: 5. Germline CDR1 LNHNV, CDR2 YYDKDF (reference sequence). The CDR3 totals 15 residues. A word on this clone: Antigen unknown.

Stimulation used 9 to 10 ug/mL lysate from CMV-infected fibroblasts. Sorting of responding CD4+ T cells relied on upregulated CD40 ligand together with CD69. For at least 4 years, plasma HIV-1 RNA was undetectable (<50 copies/mL). Sequencing used immunoSEQ version 4 in survey mode. Each sample used up to about 1 ug genomic DNA diluted to 10 ng/uL. TCRdb keeps only in-frame clones here, not all; method: immunoSEQ multiplex PCR. The sample lists some 13,000 clones, roughly 70% occurring once. The chain couples TRBV15 to TRBJ2-3; 8 bases match TRBD1. The sequence derives from an adult man with HIV who was CMV-seropositive. Sequenced material: CD4+ T cells sorted from PBMCs after 18-hour stimulation, taken from a patient who received antiretroviral therapy. CDR3 residues: CATSSPNRGTDTQYF. The DNA of the CDR3 is TGTGCCACCAGCAGTCCTAACAGGGGGACAGATACGCAGTATTTT.